Each of the 21 T cell receptor beta chains below was sequenced from the same sample in a study of T cell repertoires in cytomegalovirus infection. TCRdb reprocessed the reads with MiXCR, giving one entry per CDR3 protein. Of around 770,000 distinct CDR3 sequences in the sample, 29% are singletons; the top ten hold over 10%. The antigens these receptors bind are not known. Sequenced material: cultured CD8+ T cells from PBMCs, taken from culture after CMV antigen stimulation. Every receptor here comes from a human donor in good health (CMV status not recorded). Some clones in this sample may be carry-over from other donors' samples.

This clonotype occurred a few times. The chain couples TRBV29-1 to TRBJ1-1; D is possibly TRBD1 (5 bases). Germline lookup yields CDR1 SQVTM and CDR2 ANQGSEA. Deletions cut 6 bases from V and 1 base from J, with 18 bases between. The CDR3 is 15 amino acids. This CDR3 reads CSVYTGGGWNTEAFF. CDR3 bases: TGCAGCGTATACACCGGGGGGGGGTGGAACACTGAAGCTTTCTTT.

The sample holds one count of this clonotype. V gene TRBV20-1 combines with J gene TRBJ2-7; 9 bases map to TRBD2. The J segment lost 2 bases and the V segment lost 6 bases, leaving 8 bases of the junction unmatched. Germline V gene lookup returns CDR1 DFQATT and CDR2 SNEGSKA (reference sequence). The CDR3 has 14 amino acids. The DNA of the CDR3 is TGCAGTGCCGAGGGCGGGGGGGGCCCCTACGAGCAGTACTTC. Translating gives CSAEGGGGPYEQYF.

The rearrangement uses TRBV6-5 and TRBJ1-1; D is unclear. Germline V lookup: CDR1 MNHEY, CDR2 SVGAGI. This CDR3 comprises 16 residues. Trimming stripped 0 bases from V and 0 bases from J, with 11 bases between. The chain's CDR3 is CASSYSAGFMNTEAFF. The CDR3 coding sequence is TGTGCCAGCAGTTACTCGGCAGGCTTCATGAACACTGAAGCTTTCTTT.

This rearrangement joins TRBV28 to TRBJ2-5; D gene unclear. V dropped 4 bases and J dropped 6 bases, with 6 bases sitting between them. CDR1 and CDR2 (germline): MDHEN, SYDVKM. The CDR3 length is 11 residues. The CDR3 DNA reads TGTGCCAGCAGTTCTGTAAAGACCCAGTACTTC. It yields the protein CASSSVKTQYF. The full variable domain, with the rest looked up from reference TRBV28 and TRBJ2-5, is DVKVTQSSRYLVKRTGEKVFLECVQDMDHENMFWYRQDPGLGLRLIYFSYDVKMKEKGDIPEGYSVSREKKERFSLILESASTNQTSMYLCASSSVKTQYFGPGTRLLVL.

DNA of the CDR3: TGTGCCAGCAGTGAAGAGGGAGCTGGGGAGTACACTGAAGCTTTCTTT. Protein product: CASSEEGAGEYTEAFF. The chain carries TRBV2 and TRBJ1-1; D gene uncertain. Germline assignment: CDR1 SNHLY and CDR2 FYNNEI. The V and J ends lost 1 base and 3 bases respectively, with 15 bases between them. CDR3 size: 16 residues. Full variable domain (rest looked up from reference TRBV2 and TRBJ1-1): EPEVTQTPSHQVTQMGQEVILRCVPISNHLYFYWYRQILGQKVEFLVSFYNNEISEKSEIFDDQFSVERPDGSNFTLKIRSTKLEDSAMYFCASSEEGAGEYTEAFFGQGTRLTVV.

The chain links TRBV7-6 to TRBJ2-3; D remains unclear. The CDR3 runs 12 residues. The ends were cut back, 2 bases at V and 7 bases at J, with 7 bases in the middle. Germline CDR1 and CDR2: SGHVS and FNYEAQ. CDR3 protein: CASSLLGNTQYF. Here the CDR3 DNA reads TGTGCCAGCAGCTTACTAGGGAATACGCAGTATTTT.

V is TRBV5-1 and J is TRBJ1-5, with D possibly matching TRBD1 (6 bases). Germline V lookup: CDR1 SGHRS, CDR2 YFSETQ. The CDR3 has 16 amino acids. V gave up 7 bases and J gave up 4 bases, with 21 bases separating them. CDR3 nucleotides: TGCGCCAGCGGCCGCAAAAGGACAGCTCGGAATCAGCCCCAGCATTTT. It yields the protein CASGRKRTARNQPQHF.

This clonotype was recorded a few times. The chain has TRBV27 and TRBJ1-1; 7 nucleotides line up with TRBD1. V trimming: 7 bases; J trimming: 4 bases; junction bases outside the gene matches: 3. Germline assignment: CDR1 MNHEY and CDR2 SMNVEV (reference sequence). The CDR3 extends over 12 amino acids. CDR3 sequence reads: CASKTGVTEAFF. Written as DNA, the CDR3 is TGTGCCAGCAAAACAGGGGTCACTGAAGCTTTCTTT.

This chain connects TRBV7-6 to TRBJ2-1; D is perhaps TRBD1 (6 bases). The germline CDR1 and CDR2 sequences are SGHVS and FNYEAQ. Trimming shortened V by 5 bases and J by 7 bases, and 15 bases separated the two germline ends. This CDR3 is 14 amino acids long. CDR3 protein: CASSADRFGNEQFF. CDR3 nucleotide sequence: TGTGCCAGCAGCGCCGACAGGTTTGGGAATGAGCAGTTCTTC.

This clonotype has just a few counts. The chain carries TRBV10-3 and TRBJ2-2, with D possibly being TRBD1 (5 bases). The CDR3 is 17 residues long. With 6 bases removed from V and 1 base from J, the gap between germline ends came to 18 bases. Germline loops: CDR1 ENHRY, CDR2 SYGVKD. The CDR3 spells CAIRPTTDRLNTGELFF. CDR3 nucleotides: TGTGCCATCAGGCCGACGACAGATAGACTGAACACCGGGGAGCTGTTTTTT.

The chain couples TRBV14 to TRBJ2-7, with no clear D. The germline V gene encodes CDR1 SGHDN and CDR2 FVKESK. V was pared by 5 bases and J by 6 bases, with 14 bases between. The CDR3 loop spans 13 amino acids. CDR3 sequence (DNA): TGTGCCAGCAGCATCGGAATCTCTAGCGAGCAGTACGTC. Translation gives CASSIGISSEQYV.

The chain couples TRBV7-6 to TRBJ2-5; 10 nucleotides match TRBD1. CDR1 is SGHVS, CDR2 FNYEAQ, per germline. V shed 5 bases and J 5 bases; nucleotides not matched to a gene: 11. CDR3 size: 16 residues. The CDR3, as DNA: TGTGCCAGCAGCCCTTCGACAGGGGGCGCGTGGGAGACCCAGTACTTC. Amino acids: CASSPSTGGAWETQYF.

This clonotype was recorded many times. The chain recombines TRBV7-8 with TRBJ1-1; D call uncertain. CDR1 SGHVS and CDR2 FQNEAQ come from the germline V gene. Trimming pared 3 bases from V and 1 base from J, leaving 9 bases between. The length of the CDR3 is 14 residues. CDR3 sequence (DNA): TGTGCCAGCAGCTTGAAGACTCAGAACACTGAAGCTTTCTTT. This translates into CASSLKTQNTEAFF. The full variable domain, rest sourced from reference TRBV7-8 and TRBJ1-1, is GAGVSQSPRYKVAKRGQDVALRCDPISGHVSLFWYQQALGQGPEFLTYFQNEAQLDKSGLPSDRFFAERPEGSVSTLKIQRTQQEDSAVYLCASSLKTQNTEAFFGQGTRLTVV.

The genes are TRBV27 and TRBJ1-1; no firm D call. Per germline, CDR1 MNHEY and CDR2 SMNVEV (reference sequence). Trimming removed 5 bases from V and 3 bases from J, with 16 bases in between. This CDR3 is built from 15 residues. CDR3 loop: CASSTGRVEDTEAFF. The CDR3, as DNA: TGTGCCAGCAGTACCGGACGGGTGGAGGACACTGAAGCTTTCTTT.

This clonotype turned up a few times. V is TRBV6-8 and J is TRBJ1-2; D is uncertain. V lost 3 bases, J lost 4 bases, and 12 bases lay in between. The CDR3 extends over 14 amino acids. The germline gives CDR1 MNHGY, CDR2 SAAAGT. CDR3 sequence (DNA): TGTGCCAGCAGTTATAAGGGTGTAGGCTATGGCTACACCTTC. Translated, it gives CASSYKGVGYGYTF.

This clonotype was counted between two and nine times. The chain links TRBV27 to TRBJ2-6; no clear D gene. Trimming removed 2 bases at V and 0 bases at J, with 11 bases between. The CDR3 length is 17 residues. Germline V gives CDR1 MNHEY, CDR2 SMNVEV (reference sequence). The DNA of the CDR3 is TGTGCCAGCAGTTTAGTTTTCCGAGCCTCTGGGGCCAACGTCCTGACTTTC. Translating gives CASSLVFRASGANVLTF. Combining the CDR3 with reference TRBV27 and TRBJ2-6 gives the whole variable domain EAQVTQNPRYLITVTGKKLTVTCSQNMNHEYMSWYRQDPGLGLRQIYYSMNVEVTDKGDVPEGYKVSRKEKRNFPLILESPSPNQTSLYFCASSLVFRASGANVLTFGAGSRLTVL.

The chain carries TRBV5-4 and TRBJ2-5, with TRBD2 matching 12 bases. The CDR3 is 18 amino acids. V lost 3 bases and J lost 0; bases outside the gene matches: 9. In germline, CDR1 is SGHNT, CDR2 YYREEE (reference sequence). The CDR3 DNA is TGTGCCAGCAGCTCGTACCTAGCGGGGGGGCCGAACCAAGAGACCCAGTACTTC. Translated, it gives CASSSYLAGGPNQETQYF.

The V gene is TRBV2, the J gene TRBJ2-1; D call uncertain. In germline, CDR1 is SNHLY, CDR2 FYNNEI. V dropped 6 bases and J dropped 6 bases, with 9 bases sitting between them. This CDR3 is 12 amino acids long. The CDR3 DNA sequence: TGTGCCAGCAGGGACGATATCAATGAGCAGTTCTTC. Protein product: CASRDDINEQFF.

The CDR3 DNA reads as TGCAGTGCTAGAGACTGGACAGGGGAATCCTATGGCTACACCTTC. Amino acids: CSARDWTGESYGYTF. The gene calls are TRBV20-1 and TRBJ1-2; TRBD1 aligns across 9 bases. The junction had 6 bases not matched to a gene; V was cut back by 0 bases and J by 4 bases. The CDR3 is 15 amino acids. Germline CDR1 reads DFQATT; CDR2 reads SNEGSKA (reference sequence).

This clonotype was seen more than once but under ten times. In nucleotides, the CDR3 is TGTGCCAGCACCGATCCGGGACACAGCTCCTACAATGAGCAGTTCTTC. As protein: CASTDPGHSSYNEQFF. The chain has TRBV2 and TRBJ2-1; possible D gene TRBD1, 6 bases. CDR1 and CDR2 from the germline V gene are SNHLY and FYNNEI. V shed 7 bases and J shed 0 bases, with 16 bases lying between them. This CDR3 spans 16 amino acids.

The V gene is TRBV7-9, the J gene TRBJ1-1; D not resolved. The germline V gene encodes CDR1 SEHNR and CDR2 FQNEAQ (reference sequence). This CDR3 has 15 residues. V was shortened by 1 base and J by 4 bases, with 13 bases between the two germline ends. The CDR3, as DNA: TGTGCCAGCAGCTTAGAACAGATAAAAGGCACTGAAGCTTTCTTT. Residues: CASSLEQIKGTEAFF.